These 22 T cell receptor beta chains were all obtained from the same sample, sequenced in a study of blood T cell repertoires in COVID-19. The table came from immunoSEQ multiplex PCR; TCRdb's copy has only in-frame clones and leaves some out. The sample yields under 300,000 clones, roughly nine tenths seen once. The sequenced material came from peripheral blood. The receptors were gathered from a woman between 40 and 55 years old who had recovered from COVID-19.

The V and J genes are TRBV4-1 and TRBJ2-1, with 7 positions matching TRBD1. The V gene's germline CDR1 is MGHRA and CDR2 YSYEKL. V lost 6 bases, J lost 9 bases, and 8 bases stayed unmatched. The CDR3 is 13 amino acids. The CDR3 reads CASSRDRDSEQFF. CDR3 nucleotides: TGCGCCAGCAGTAGAGACAGGGATAGTGAGCAGTTCTTC.

This clone was seen a single time. CDR3 bases: TGTGCCAGCAGCTTGGCATCAGGGCCAGATACGCAGTATTTT. It yields the protein CASSLASGPDTQYF. The chain combines TRBV5-4 with TRBJ2-3, with D tentatively TRBD1 (5 bases). The V and J ends lost 0 bases and 4 bases respectively, with 9 bases between them. This CDR3 is built from 14 residues. Germline V CDR1 and CDR2: SGHNT, YYREEE (reference sequence).

The chain links TRBV11-3 to TRBJ2-3; D unresolved. CDR3 length: 14 amino acids. The germline V gene has CDR1 SGHNT and CDR2 YENEEA. Between the trimmed V and J ends, which lost 3 bases and 1 base, there was a span of 8 bases. CDR3 nucleotide sequence: TGTGCCAGCAGCTTCCAGTTTGGCACAGATACGCAGTATTTT. Translated, it gives CASSFQFGTDTQYF.

This rearrangement joins TRBV6-5 to TRBJ2-7; 9 bases line up with TRBD2. This CDR3 is 13 amino acids long. Germline CDR1 is MNHEY and CDR2 is SVGAGI. Trimming at V came to 8 bases and at J to 2 bases, leaving 4 bases not matched to a gene. CDR3 residues: CASLAGVTYEQYF. The CDR3 nucleotides are TGTGCCAGCTTAGCGGGGGTAACCTACGAGCAGTACTTC.

The chain employs TRBV9 and TRBJ2-7; maybe TRBD2 (6 bases). There are 15 residues in the CDR3. The V end was cut by 4 bases, the J end by 6 bases, with 20 bases between. Germline V gene data show CDR1 as SGDLS and CDR2 as YYNGEE. The CDR3 sequence: CASSLTAPPGGEQYF. In DNA form, the CDR3 reads TGTGCCAGCAGCCTAACGGCCCCCCCCGGGGGCGAGCAGTACTTC.

This clone occurred a few times. V gene TRBV9 combines with J gene TRBJ1-6; 9 bases are a match to TRBD1. The V and J ends lost 0 bases and 9 bases, in that order; junction bases with no gene match: 4. The germline CDR1 and CDR2 sequences are SGDLS and YYNGEE. The CDR3 contains 15 residues. The CDR3, as DNA: TGTGCCAGCAGCGTAGTAGGGGACAGGGCTTCACCCCTCCACTTT. It is translated as CASSVVGDRASPLHF.

This clone was observed once. The chain uses TRBV29-1 and TRBJ2-3; D gene unclear. V lost 6 bases and J lost 3, with 13 bases in between. The CDR3 covers 13 residues. Per germline, CDR1 SQVTM and CDR2 ANQGSEA. CDR3 in DNA: TGCAGCGTCCACGGCAGGTTGACAGATACGCAGTATTTT. Residues: CSVHGRLTDTQYF.

This chain's CDR3 is CASTSGNPGEQYF. The DNA for the CDR3 is TGTGCCAGTACTAGCGGGAACCCTGGGGAGCAGTACTTC. The chain joins TRBV28 to TRBJ2-7, with TRBD2 identical over 10 bases. The J segment lost 7 bases and the V segment lost 9 bases, leaving 9 bases of the junction unmatched. CDR3 length: 13 amino acids. Germline CDR1 reads MDHEN; CDR2 reads SYDVKM.

V usage is TRBV7-9 and J usage is TRBJ2-5, with 8 bases identical to TRBD2. CDR1 SEHNR and CDR2 FQNEAQ come from the germline V gene (reference sequence). J lost 4 bases, V lost 2 bases, and 9 bases had no gene match. This CDR3 region has 16 residues. CDR3: CASSLSGLASGETQYF. In DNA form, the CDR3 reads TGTGCCAGCAGCTTAAGTGGACTAGCCAGTGGAGAGACCCAGTACTTC.

The J gene is TRBJ2-3, the V gene TRBV9; 7 bases match TRBD2. The trim removed 10 bases at V and 6 bases at J, leaving 11 bases unmatched. The CDR3 consists of 13 residues. Germline CDR1 reads SGDLS; CDR2 reads YYNGEE. Here the CDR3 reads CARRAGLRDTQYF. CDR3 nucleotide sequence: TGTGCCCGCCGAGCGGGACTTCGGGATACGCAGTATTTT.

This clone was detected only once. J is TRBJ2-3 and V is TRBV9; D might be TRBD2 (6 bases). The CDR3 is 15 residues long. V lost 2 bases and J 3 bases, leaving 13 bases between the germline ends. Germline V gives CDR1 SGDLS, CDR2 YYNGEE. For the CDR3, the DNA is TGTGCCAGCAGCGTGTATAGCGGAGTAACAGATACGCAGTATTTT. Translation gives CASSVYSGVTDTQYF.

This clone has a single count. This sequence joins TRBV9 and TRBJ1-2, with D possibly matching TRBD1 (5 bases). Between the trimmed V and J ends, which lost 4 bases and 4 bases, there was a span of 14 bases. Germline CDR1 is SGDLS and CDR2 is YYNGEE. The CDR3 is 14 amino acids. CDR3 bases: TGTGCCAGCAGCCCCCAATCGGGGGGCTATGGCTACACCTTC. Its protein product is CASSPQSGGYGYTF.

The rearrangement uses TRBV28 and TRBJ2-2, with D possibly TRBD1 on 6 matching bases. CDR1 is MDHEN and CDR2 is SYDVKM in the germline V gene. Trimming removed 9 bases at V and 5 bases at J, with 19 bases between. This CDR3 has 15 residues. CDR3: CASEVQGTGTGELFF. The CDR3 bases are TGTGCCAGTGAAGTGCAGGGGACGGGGACCGGGGAGCTGTTTTTT.

This chain joins TRBV7-2 and TRBJ2-1, with 7 bases fitting TRBD2. The V and J ends lost 3 bases and 4 bases, in that order; junction bases with no gene match: 6. The CDR3 has 15 amino acids. Germline CDR1 reads SGHTA; CDR2 reads FQGNSA. The CDR3: CASSFSLAAYNEQFF. The CDR3 nucleotides read TGTGCCAGCAGCTTTTCGCTAGCGGCTTACAATGAGCAGTTCTTC.

The CDR3 protein is CASTGTPGSVNTEAFF. The CDR3 bases are TGTGCCAGCACCGGAACGCCAGGCTCGGTGAACACTGAAGCTTTCTTT. The chain carries TRBV28 and TRBJ1-1; D not certain. Deletions cut 7 bases from V and 0 bases from J, with 18 bases between. The length of the CDR3 is 16 residues. Germline lookup yields CDR1 MDHEN and CDR2 SYDVKM.

The genes are TRBV3-1 (or the pseudogene TRBV3-2) and TRBJ2-1, with 12 nucleotides matching TRBD2. This CDR3 is built from 15 residues. With 4 bases clipped from V and 5 bases from J, the junction kept 3 bases outside the gene matches. From germline, CDR1 is LGHDT and CDR2 YNNKEL (reference sequence). The CDR3 nucleotides read TGTGCCAGCAGCCGGACTAGCGGGAAGGACAATGAGCAGTTCTTC. Protein: CASSRTSGKDNEQFF.

The chain is built from TRBV4-1 and TRBJ2-7; 10 nucleotides agree with TRBD2. The germline CDR1 and CDR2 sequences are MGHRA and YSYEKL. V lost 1 base and J lost 3; bases outside the gene matches: 3. The CDR3 is 15 residues long. The chain's CDR3 is CASSQGTSGIYEQYF. In nucleotides, the CDR3 is TGCGCCAGCAGCCAAGGGACTAGCGGAATCTACGAGCAGTACTTC.

The rearrangement joins TRBV2 to TRBJ2-5; TRBD2 agrees at 10 bases. Trimming at V came to 5 bases and at J to 5 bases, leaving 11 bases not matched to a gene. Per the germline V gene, CDR1 is SNHLY and CDR2 is FYNNEI. The CDR3 has 16 amino acids. The CDR3 DNA reads as TGTGCCAGCAGTCCGGAAGCGGGAGGGATAGGGGAGACCCAGTACTTC. Amino acids: CASSPEAGGIGETQYF.

This chain uses TRBV28 with TRBJ2-1, with a possible D match to TRBD2 (5 bases). The CDR3 sequence is 15 residues long. V was trimmed by 3 bases and J by 2 bases, leaving 11 bases between them. Germline CDR1 reads MDHEN; CDR2 reads SYDVKM. DNA for the CDR3: TGTGCCAGCAGTTTTCCGGGATTGGCCTACAATGAGCAGTTCTTC. Translation gives CASSFPGLAYNEQFF.

J is TRBJ2-7 and V is TRBV6-5, with D possibly being TRBD1 (6 bases). The germline V gene encodes CDR1 MNHEY and CDR2 SVGAGI. The CDR3 spans 16 residues. The V end was cut by 0 bases, the J end by 1 base, with 13 bases between. As DNA, the CDR3 is TGTGCCAGCAGTTACTCTCTTAGGACAGTGTCCTACGAGCAGTACTTC. This encodes CASSYSLRTVSYEQYF.

As for this clone: The same CDR3 also results from other DNA sequences found in this sample. The J gene is TRBJ2-7, the V gene TRBV27; tentative D call: TRBD2 (5 bases). Germline V lookup: CDR1 MNHEY, CDR2 SMNVEV (reference sequence). V dropped 0 bases and J dropped 2 bases, with 8 bases sitting between them. The CDR3 covers 14 residues. The chain's CDR3 is CASSLSAGAYEQYF. The CDR3 DNA reads TGTGCCAGCAGTTTATCGGCCGGGGCCTACGAGCAGTACTTC.

In its sample, this clone was seen once. The genes are TRBV19 and TRBJ2-1; 9 bases fit TRBD2. CDR1 and CDR2 from the germline V gene are LNHDA and SQIVND (reference sequence). The V gene end was trimmed by 3 bases and the J gene end by 6 bases; junction bases not matched to a gene: 0. There are 13 residues in the CDR3. CDR3 DNA: TGTGCCAGTAGTATGGGACTAGCCAATGAGCAGTTCTTC. Translation: CASSMGLANEQFF.